This T cell receptor beta chain was sequenced in a study of control samples from healthy donors and cancer patients. Clones were sequenced by immunoSEQ multiplex PCR, and TCRdb holds only the in-frame ones, with some missing. The sample contains 74,000 or so clones, around 89% of which appear only once. V was clipped by 6 bases and J by 6 bases, with 20 bases between them. The CDR3 spans 15 residues. Germline-derived CDR1 and CDR2 are LGHNA and YNFKEQ. The J gene is TRBJ1-1, the V gene TRBV4-2; possible D gene TRBD1, 5 bases. The sample taken for sequencing was blood. The clonotype comes from a man aged 50-59 years in good health. The CDR3 loop reads CASSQRDGPLPEAFF. In DNA, the CDR3 is TGTGCCAGCAGTCAACGGGACGGCCCTCTTCCTGAAGCTTTCTTT.